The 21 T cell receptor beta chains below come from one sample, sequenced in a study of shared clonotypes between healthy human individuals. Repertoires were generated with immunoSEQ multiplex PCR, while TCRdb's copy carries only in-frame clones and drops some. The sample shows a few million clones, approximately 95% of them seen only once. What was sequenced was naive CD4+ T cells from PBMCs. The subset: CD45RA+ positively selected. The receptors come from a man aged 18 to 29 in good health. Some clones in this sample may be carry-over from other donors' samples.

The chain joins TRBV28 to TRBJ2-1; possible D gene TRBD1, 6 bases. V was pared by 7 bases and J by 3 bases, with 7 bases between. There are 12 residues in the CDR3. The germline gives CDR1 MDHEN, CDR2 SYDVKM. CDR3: CASTGVYNEQFF. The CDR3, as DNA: TGTGCCAGCACAGGGGTCTACAATGAGCAGTTCTTC.

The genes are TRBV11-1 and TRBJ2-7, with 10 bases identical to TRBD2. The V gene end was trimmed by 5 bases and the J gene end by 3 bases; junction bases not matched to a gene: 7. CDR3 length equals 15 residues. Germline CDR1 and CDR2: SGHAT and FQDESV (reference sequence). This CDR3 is CASSLGTSALYEQYF. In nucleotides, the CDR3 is TGTGCCAGCAGCCTCGGGACTAGCGCTCTCTACGAGCAGTACTTC.

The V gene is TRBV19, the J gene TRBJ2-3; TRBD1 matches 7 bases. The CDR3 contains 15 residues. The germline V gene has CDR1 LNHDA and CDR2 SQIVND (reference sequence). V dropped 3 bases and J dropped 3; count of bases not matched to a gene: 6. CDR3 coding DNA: TGTGCCAGTAGTATCTCGACAGGGTTGACAGATACGCAGTATTTT. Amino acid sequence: CASSISTGLTDTQYF.

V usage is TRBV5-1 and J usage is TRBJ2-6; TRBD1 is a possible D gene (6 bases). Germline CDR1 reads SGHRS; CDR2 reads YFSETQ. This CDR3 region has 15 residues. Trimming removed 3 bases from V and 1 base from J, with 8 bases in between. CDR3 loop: CASSWTVSGANVLTF. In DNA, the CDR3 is TGCGCCAGCAGCTGGACAGTTTCTGGGGCCAACGTCCTGACTTTC.

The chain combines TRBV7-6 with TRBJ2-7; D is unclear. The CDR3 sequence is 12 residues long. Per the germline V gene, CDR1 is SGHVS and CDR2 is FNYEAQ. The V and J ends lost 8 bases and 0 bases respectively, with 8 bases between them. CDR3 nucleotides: TGTGCCAGCGGGTTAGACTCCTACGAGCAGTACTTC. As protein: CASGLDSYEQYF.

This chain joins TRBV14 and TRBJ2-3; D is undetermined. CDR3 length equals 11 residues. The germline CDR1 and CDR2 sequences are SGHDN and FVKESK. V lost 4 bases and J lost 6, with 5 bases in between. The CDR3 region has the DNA TGTGCCAGCAGCCGCGAGGATACGCAGTATTTT. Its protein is CASSREDTQYF.

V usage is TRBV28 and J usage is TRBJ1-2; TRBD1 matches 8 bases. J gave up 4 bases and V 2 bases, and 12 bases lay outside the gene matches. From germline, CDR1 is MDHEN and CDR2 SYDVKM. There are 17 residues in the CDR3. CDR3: CASSLETTGAVFYGYTF. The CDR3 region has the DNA TGTGCCAGCAGTTTAGAGACGACAGGGGCCGTTTTCTATGGCTACACCTTC.

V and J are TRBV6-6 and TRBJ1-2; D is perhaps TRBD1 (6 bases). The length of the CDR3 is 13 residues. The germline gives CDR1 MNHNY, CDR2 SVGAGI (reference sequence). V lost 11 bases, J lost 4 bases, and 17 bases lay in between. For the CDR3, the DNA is TGTGCCGTGGGGGCTGGGAGGAGCTATGGCTACACCTTC. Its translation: CAVGAGRSYGYTF.

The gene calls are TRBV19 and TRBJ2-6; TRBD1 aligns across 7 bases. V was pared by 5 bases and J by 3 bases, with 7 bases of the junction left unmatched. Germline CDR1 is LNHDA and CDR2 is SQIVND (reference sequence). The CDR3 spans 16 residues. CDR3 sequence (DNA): TGTGCCAGTAGTGTAACAGGGGCGGGTGGGGCCAACGTCCTGACTTTC. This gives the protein CASSVTGAGGANVLTF.

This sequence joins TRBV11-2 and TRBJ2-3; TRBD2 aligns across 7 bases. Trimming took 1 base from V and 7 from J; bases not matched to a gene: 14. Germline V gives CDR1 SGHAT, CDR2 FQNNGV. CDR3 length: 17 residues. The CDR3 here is CASSLGFAAGEWNTQYF. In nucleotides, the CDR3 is TGTGCCAGCAGCTTAGGGTTCGCGGCGGGAGAGTGGAATACGCAGTATTTT.

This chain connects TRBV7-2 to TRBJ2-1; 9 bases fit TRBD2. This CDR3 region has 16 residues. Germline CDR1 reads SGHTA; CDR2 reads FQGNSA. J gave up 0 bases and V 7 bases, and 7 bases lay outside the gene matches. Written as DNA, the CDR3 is TGTGCCAGCACCACTAGCGGGCAAAACTCCTACAATGAGCAGTTCTTC. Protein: CASTTSGQNSYNEQFF.

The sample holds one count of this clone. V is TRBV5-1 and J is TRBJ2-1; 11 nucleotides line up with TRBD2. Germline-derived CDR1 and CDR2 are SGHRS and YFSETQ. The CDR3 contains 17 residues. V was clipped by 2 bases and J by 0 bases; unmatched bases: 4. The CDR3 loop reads CASSFITSGSSYNEQFF. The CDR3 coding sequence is TGCGCCAGCAGCTTTATCACTAGCGGGAGCTCCTACAATGAGCAGTTCTTC.

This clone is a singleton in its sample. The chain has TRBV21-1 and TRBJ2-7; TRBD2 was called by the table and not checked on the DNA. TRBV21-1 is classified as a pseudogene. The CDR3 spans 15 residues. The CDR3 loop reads CASVPFFQDYYEQYF. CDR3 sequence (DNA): TGTGCCAGCGTTCCCTTTTTTCAGGACTACTACGAGCAGTACTTC.

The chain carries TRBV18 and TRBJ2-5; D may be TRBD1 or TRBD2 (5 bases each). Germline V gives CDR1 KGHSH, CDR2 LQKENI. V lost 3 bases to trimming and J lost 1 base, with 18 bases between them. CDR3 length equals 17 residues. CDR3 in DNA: TGTGCCAGCTCACCCACGGGCGGGTCTGGGGCCCAAGAGACCCAGTACTTC. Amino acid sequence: CASSPTGGSGAQETQYF.

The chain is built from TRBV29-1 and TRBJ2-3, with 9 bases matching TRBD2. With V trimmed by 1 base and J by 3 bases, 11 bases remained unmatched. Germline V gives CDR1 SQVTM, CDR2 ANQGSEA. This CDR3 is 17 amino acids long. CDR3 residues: CSVEGFGRGGETDTQYF. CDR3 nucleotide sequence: TGCAGCGTTGAAGGTTTCGGGCGCGGGGGGGAAACAGATACGCAGTATTTT.

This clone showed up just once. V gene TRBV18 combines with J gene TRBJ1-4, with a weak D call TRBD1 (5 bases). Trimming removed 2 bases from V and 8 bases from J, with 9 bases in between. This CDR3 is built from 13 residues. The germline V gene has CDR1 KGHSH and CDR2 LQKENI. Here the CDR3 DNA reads TGTGCCAGCTCACCAGAACAGGAGGAAAAACTGTTTTTT. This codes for CASSPEQEEKLFF. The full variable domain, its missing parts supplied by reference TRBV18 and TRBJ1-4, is NAGVMQNPRHLVRRRGQEARLRCSPMKGHSHVYWYRQLPEEGLKFMVYLQKENIIDESGMPKERFSAEFPKEGPSILRIQQVVRGDSAAYFCASSPEQEEKLFFGSGTQLSVL.

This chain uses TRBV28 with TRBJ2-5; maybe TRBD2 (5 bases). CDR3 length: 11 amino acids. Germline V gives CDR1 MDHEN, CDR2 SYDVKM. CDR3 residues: CACRGGETQYF. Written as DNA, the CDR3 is TGTGCGTGCCGGGGTGGAGAGACCCAGTACTTC.

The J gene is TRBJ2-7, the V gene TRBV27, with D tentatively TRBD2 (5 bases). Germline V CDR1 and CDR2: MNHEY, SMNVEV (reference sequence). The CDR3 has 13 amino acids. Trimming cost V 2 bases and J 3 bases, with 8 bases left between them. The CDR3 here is CASSLGGHYEQYF. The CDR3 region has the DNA TGTGCCAGCAGTTTAGGCGGGCACTACGAGCAGTACTTC.

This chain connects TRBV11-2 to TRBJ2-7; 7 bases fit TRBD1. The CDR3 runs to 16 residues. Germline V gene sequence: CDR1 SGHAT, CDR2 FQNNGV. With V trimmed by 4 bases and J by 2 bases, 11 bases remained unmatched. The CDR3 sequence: CASSSQFRTGAYEQYF. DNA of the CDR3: TGTGCCAGCAGCTCCCAGTTTCGGACAGGAGCCTACGAGCAGTACTTC.

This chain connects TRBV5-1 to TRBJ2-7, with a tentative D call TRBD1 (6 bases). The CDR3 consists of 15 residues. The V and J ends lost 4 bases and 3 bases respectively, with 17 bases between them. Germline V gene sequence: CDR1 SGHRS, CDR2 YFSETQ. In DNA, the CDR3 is TGCGCCAGCAGCCCGGCCGGGACACAAATCTACGAGCAGTACTTC. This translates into CASSPAGTQIYEQYF.

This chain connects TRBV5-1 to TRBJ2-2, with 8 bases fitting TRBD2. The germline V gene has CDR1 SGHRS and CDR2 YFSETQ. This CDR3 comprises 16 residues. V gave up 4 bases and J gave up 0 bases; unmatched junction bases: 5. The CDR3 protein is CASSGLAGTNTGELFF. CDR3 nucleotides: TGCGCCAGCAGCGGGTTAGCGGGAACGAACACCGGGGAGCTGTTTTTT.